This T cell receptor beta chain was sequenced for a study of blood T cell repertoires in COVID-19. Looking at the study overall: The United States, Italy and Spain were the sources of the acute and convalescent COVID-19 samples. T cells, B-cell-depleted T cells, or PBMCs supplied cDNA or gDNA.

CDR3 length: 14 residues. V lost 8 bases to trimming and J lost 6 bases; unmatched junction nucleotides: 13. Germline CDR1 is SGHNT and CDR2 is YENEEA. Sequencing used immunoSEQ multiplex PCR; TCRdb keeps in-frame clones, though not all of them. The sample has some 300,000 clones; around 90% are singletons. V is TRBV11-3 and J is TRBJ2-7, with TRBD2 matching 7 bases. This sequence originates from a woman in her 50s with COVID-19, enrolled during active disease. The sequencing sample was made of peripheral blood. CDR3 protein: CASSLWGRASEQYF. CDR3 DNA sequence: TGTGCCAGCTCTTTATGGGGGAGGGCCTCCGAGCAGTACTTC.